These T cell receptor beta chains were read from a single sample in a study of T cell responses to AZD1222 COVID-19 vaccine. TCRdb's table, derived via immunoSEQ multiplex PCR, lists solely in-frame clones and lacks some. The repertoire holds 150,000 to 200,000 clones, with about 86% as singletons. The source was peripheral blood, collected on day 0 of AZD1222 vaccination. Receptors were obtained from an adult in good health. Both conserved end residues are part of each CDR3. D genes are given only for firm matches. Expanded clones are given a class, and other clones once, few, many or no size at all.

D gene | J gene | V gene | clone size | CDR3 DNA | CDR3 protein
NA | TRBJ2-4 | TRBV6-4 | NA | TGTGCCAGCAGCCCGGTCCCCGAGGGAAACATTCAGTACTTC | CASSPVPEGNIQYF
NA | TRBJ2-3 | TRBV2 | NA | TGTGCCAGCAATCGGGCAGATACGCAGTATTTT | CASNRADTQYF
TRBD1 | TRBJ1-5 | TRBV20-1 | NA | TGCAGTGCTATTGACAGGGCTAGCAATCAGCCCCAGCATTTT | CSAIDRASNQPQHF
NA | TRBJ2-5 | TRBV12-3/TRBV12-4 | once | TGTGCCAGCAGTTTAATTGAGGAGGAGACCCAGTACTTC | CASSLIEEETQYF
NA | TRBJ2-7 | TRBV10-1 | NA | TGCGCCAGCAGTGAGACCGGCGGCGAGCAGTACTTC | CASSETGGEQYF
TRBD1 | TRBJ1-2 | TRBV30 | NA | TGTGCCTGGAGTGTACTACCAGGGGGTGTACGGTATGGCTACACCTTC | CAWSVLPGGVRYGYTF
TRBD1 | TRBJ1-1 | TRBV7-3 | NA | TGTGCCAGCAGCTTAACGGGACAGTTCATGAACACTGAAGCTTTCTTT | CASSLTGQFMNTEAFF
TRBD1 | TRBJ1-2 | TRBV30 | NA | TGTGCCTGGAGTGTCGGACAGGGAATAAAGGGCTACACCTTC | CAWSVGQGIKGYTF
NA | TRBJ1-1 | TRBV9 | NA | TGTGCCAGCAGCGTATCTGCGGGCAGCCTGAACACTGAAGCTTTCTTT | CASSVSAGSLNTEAFF
NA | TRBJ1-4 | TRBV27 | NA | TGTGCCAGCAGTCCCTCGAGCCAGGGGCGAGAAAAACTGTTTTTT | CASSPSSQGREKLFF
NA | TRBJ1-1 | TRBV30 | NA | TGTGCCTGGAGTGCGCCGGGCACTGAAGCTTTCTTT | CAWSAPGTEAFF
NA | TRBJ1-6 | TRBV9 | NA | TGTGCCAGCAGCCCTGGCCGGACAAAAAATTCACCCCTCCACTTT | CASSPGRTKNSPLHF
NA | TRBJ2-2 | TRBV10-3 | NA | TGTGCCACCTCTTGGGGGACGGATTACACCGGGGAGCTGTTTTTT | CATSWGTDYTGELFF
NA | TRBJ1-6 | TRBV11-2 | NA | TGTGCCAGCAGCTTAGGGAATTCACCCCTCCACTTT | CASSLGNSPLHF
NA | TRBJ1-2 | TRBV20-1 | few | TGCAGTGTTTGGGATAACTATGGCTACACCTTC | CSVWDNYGYTF
NA | TRBJ1-2 | TRBV6-6 | NA | TGTGCCAGCAGCCCGGGACGGGACTATGGCTACACCTTC | CASSPGRDYGYTF
NA | TRBJ1-1 | TRBV27 | NA | TGTGCCAGCAGTTTCTCCCGGAAAGAGATGAACACTGAAGCTTTCTTT | CASSFSRKEMNTEAFF
NA | TRBJ1-2 | TRBV15 | NA | TGTGCCACCAGCTTCGGGGGGGTCAAGAGTAACTATGGCTACACCTTC | CATSFGGVKSNYGYTF
NA | TRBJ1-6 | TRBV25-1 | NA | TGTGCCAGCAGTGAATTAAAAGGGAAGGATAATTCACCCCTCCACTTT | CASSELKGKDNSPLHF
NA | TRBJ1-1 | TRBV7-9 | NA | TGTGCCAGCAGCTTAGGGTCGGGTAGGCACACTGAAGCTTTCTTT | CASSLGSGRHTEAFF
TRBD1 | TRBJ1-6 | TRBV18 | NA | TGTGCCAGCTCACGGGGGACAGTCTATAATTCACCCCTCCACTTT | CASSRGTVYNSPLHF
TRBD2 | TRBJ2-5 | TRBV7-2 | few | TGTGCCAGCAGCAAGGGAGCGGGGGGGAGGAAAGAGACCCAGTACTTC | CASSKGAGGRKETQYF
NA | TRBJ1-4 | TRBV27 | NA | TGTGCCAGCAGTCCCGCCGGCGGGGATAATGAAAAACTGTTTTTT | CASSPAGGDNEKLFF
NA | TRBJ1-2 | TRBV6-1 | NA | TGTGCCAGCAGTGAGGCAGAAGGCTATGGCTACACCTTC | CASSEAEGYGYTF
TRBD1 | TRBJ1-5 | TRBV18 | NA | TGTGCCAGCTCCGGACAGGGGCAAGGGAGCAATCAGCCCCAGCATTTT | CASSGQGQGSNQPQHF
NA | TRBJ2-7 | TRBV12-5 | NA | TGTGCTAGTGGGACCCAGGGGCAGCACTACGGGCAGTACTTC | CASGTQGQHYGQYF
NA | TRBJ1-2 | TRBV6-5 | NA | TGTGCCAGCAGTTTTGGGATCGCCTACTATGGCTACACCTTC | CASSFGIAYYGYTF
TRBD1 | TRBJ2-4 | TRBV5-1 | NA | TGCGCCAGCAGCTTGGAGGGACAGGGGGCAAACATTCAGTACTTC | CASSLEGQGANIQYF